Shown below are 20 T cell receptor beta chains from a single sample sequenced in a study of shared clonotypes between healthy human individuals. The method was immunoSEQ multiplex PCR; TCRdb's version includes in-frame clones alone and lacks a portion of them. The table records more than 900,000 clones, around 78% of them present only once. The sample taken for sequencing was memory CD4+ T cells from PBMCs. As to subset: CD45RA-negative fraction. Receptor source: a man younger than 30 in good health. Some clones in this sample may be carry-over from other donors' samples.

The chain is built from TRBV28 and TRBJ2-7; 10 bases are a match to TRBD2. V shed 5 bases and J 3 bases; nucleotides not matched to a gene: 7. The CDR3 runs 15 residues. Germline V gives CDR1 MDHEN, CDR2 SYDVKM. CDR3 nucleotides: TGTGCCAGCAGTGGTATAGCGGGAGGAGTCTACGAGCAGTACTTC. Amino acids: CASSGIAGGVYEQYF.

V is TRBV5-6 and J is TRBJ2-2, with 9 bases aligning to TRBD2. CDR1 is SGHDT, CDR2 YYEEEE, per germline. The ends lost 0 bases at V and 6 bases at J; junction bases unmatched: 6. The CDR3 has 16 residues. This CDR3 reads CASSLGGSGSAGELFF. The CDR3 DNA reads as TGTGCCAGCAGCTTGGGTGGTAGCGGGAGCGCCGGGGAGCTGTTTTTT.

The rearrangement uses TRBV27 and TRBJ2-1; 10 positions agree with TRBD1. The germline gives CDR1 MNHEY, CDR2 SMNVEV (reference sequence). The CDR3 consists of 15 residues. V dropped 2 bases and J dropped 12; count of bases not matched to a gene: 10. For the CDR3, the DNA is TGTGCCAGCAGTTTAAAGGGACAGGGGAACGGACGGCAGTTCTTC. This codes for CASSLKGQGNGRQFF.

The J gene is TRBJ2-2, the V gene TRBV6-6, with TRBD2 matching over 8 bases. This CDR3 is built from 14 residues. Unmatched junction bases numbered 8, after V lost 7 bases and J lost 7 bases. The germline CDR1 and CDR2 sequences are MNHNY and SVGAGI (reference sequence). In nucleotides, the CDR3 is TGTGCCAGCATATCTAGCGGGTTGGGCGGGGAGCTGTTTTTT. Protein: CASISSGLGGELFF.

The CDR3 region is CASSVQGSRGETQYF. The CDR3 region has the DNA TGTGCCAGCAGCGTCCAGGGATCGCGGGGGGAGACCCAGTACTTC. The chain links TRBV11-2 to TRBJ2-5, with 7 bases identical to TRBD2. J lost 5 bases, V lost 5 bases, and 11 bases had no gene match. The CDR3 loop spans 15 amino acids. Germline-derived CDR1 and CDR2 are SGHAT and FQNNGV.

V usage is TRBV5-8 and J usage is TRBJ1-1; a possible D gene is TRBD1 (5 bases). Germline CDR1 and CDR2: SGHTS and YDEGEE. V lost 2 bases and J lost 2, with 7 bases in between. This CDR3 spans 13 amino acids. CDR3 region: CASSLTGNTEAFF. The CDR3 nucleotides read TGTGCCAGCAGCTTAACAGGTAACACTGAAGCTTTCTTT.

V and J are TRBV7-2 and TRBJ2-3, with 9 bases matching TRBD2. The CDR3 extends over 16 amino acids. Germline-derived CDR1 and CDR2 are SGHTA and FQGNSA. The junction had 11 bases not matched to a gene; V was cut back by 4 bases and J by 6 bases. As DNA, the CDR3 is TGTGCCAGCAGCTACCTCGGCGGGAGGGCCTCGGATACGCAGTATTTT. Amino acid sequence: CASSYLGGRASDTQYF. The full variable domain, with the rest looked up from reference TRBV7-2 and TRBJ2-3, is GAGVSQSPSNKVTEKGKDVELRCDPISGHTALYWYRQSLGQGLEFLIYFQGNSAPDKSGLPSDRFSAERTGGSVSTLTIQRTQQEDSAVYLCASSYLGGRASDTQYFGPGTRLTVL.

This clone was observed many times. The rearrangement joins TRBV4-1 to TRBJ1-5; possibly TRBD1 for D (5 bases). Germline V gene sequence: CDR1 MGHRA, CDR2 YSYEKL. The CDR3 consists of 15 residues. V lost 4 bases and J lost 5, with 15 bases in between. CDR3 nucleotides: TGCGCCAGCAGCCCCCGGGGGGAACGGTATCAGCCCCAGCATTTT. Translating gives CASSPRGERYQPQHF.

This chain joins TRBV29-1 and TRBJ1-1; 9 nucleotides line up with TRBD1. Germline V CDR1 and CDR2: SQVTM, ANQGSEA. V lost 0 bases to trimming and J lost 7 bases; unmatched junction nucleotides: 6. The CDR3 is 14 amino acids. DNA for the CDR3: TGCAGCGTTGAAGAGGTACAGGGGGCCGGTGAAGCTTTCTTT. This gives the protein CSVEEVQGAGEAFF.

This clone was seen a single time. This chain connects TRBV6-6 to TRBJ2-3; 7 bases agree with TRBD1. The CDR3 contains 14 residues. The germline V gene has CDR1 MNHNY and CDR2 SVGAGI (reference sequence). With V trimmed by 7 bases and J by 6 bases, 10 bases remained unmatched. The CDR3 spells CASKGAGRGDTQYF. CDR3 DNA sequence: TGTGCCAGCAAGGGGGCCGGGCGAGGGGATACGCAGTATTTT.

This chain joins TRBV2 and TRBJ1-2; 7 bases line up with TRBD1. This CDR3 is 14 amino acids long. V trimming: 3 bases; J trimming: 3 bases; junction bases outside the gene matches: 4. Per the germline V gene, CDR1 is SNHLY and CDR2 is FYNNEI. The chain's CDR3 is CASSERGRDYGYTF. As DNA, the CDR3 is TGTGCCAGCAGTGAGAGGGGGCGAGACTATGGCTACACCTTC.

CDR3 protein: CASSVLGGLAGTDTQYF. The DNA of the CDR3 is TGTGCCAGCAGCGTATTGGGGGGACTAGCGGGAACAGATACGCAGTATTTT. The chain links TRBV9 to TRBJ2-3; 13 bases line up with TRBD2. Germline V lookup: CDR1 SGDLS, CDR2 YYNGEE. The CDR3 has 17 residues. V shed 1 base and J 3 bases; nucleotides not matched to a gene: 5. The whole variable domain, filled in from reference TRBV9 and TRBJ2-3, reads DSGVTQTPKHLITATGQRVTLRCSPRSGDLSVYWYQQSLDQGLQFLIQYYNGEERAKGNILERFSAQQFPDLHSELNLSSLELGDSALYFCASSVLGGLAGTDTQYFGPGTRLTVL.

This clone was seen a handful of times. In DNA form, the CDR3 reads TGTGCCAGTAGTGGGGGCCCCTACGGTTGGGAGACCCAGTACTTC. As protein: CASSGGPYGWETQYF. The V gene is TRBV19, the J gene TRBJ2-5, with D possibly matching TRBD1 (6 bases). The ends were cut back, 5 bases at V and 5 bases at J, with 18 bases in the middle. From germline, CDR1 is LNHDA and CDR2 SQIVND (reference sequence). The CDR3 contains 15 residues.

The chain uses TRBV30 and TRBJ2-5; tentative D call: TRBD2 (5 bases). Trimming cost V 5 bases and J 1 base, with 8 bases left between them. This CDR3 spans 12 amino acids. Germline V lookup: CDR1 GTSNPN, CDR2 SVGIG (reference sequence). The CDR3 DNA sequence: TGTGCCTGGGGACGGGGCCAAGAGACCCAGTACTTC. Amino acid sequence: CAWGRGQETQYF.

This chain joins TRBV28 and TRBJ2-2; 12 positions match TRBD2. This CDR3 comprises 16 residues. The V gene's germline CDR1 is MDHEN and CDR2 SYDVKM. The V and J ends lost 4 bases and 7 bases, in that order; junction bases with no gene match: 7. In DNA form, the CDR3 reads TGTGCCAGCAGTTCGCGACTAGCGGGAGTTGGCGGGGAGCTGTTTTTT. Translating it yields CASSSRLAGVGGELFF. The full variable domain, with the rest looked up from reference TRBV28 and TRBJ2-2, is DVKVTQSSRYLVKRTGEKVFLECVQDMDHENMFWYRQDPGLGLRLIYFSYDVKMKEKGDIPEGYSVSREKKERFSLILESASTNQTSMYLCASSSRLAGVGGELFFGEGSRLTVL.

This chain links TRBV6-5 with TRBJ1-2; no clear D. Germline CDR1 MNHEY, CDR2 SVGAGI. Trimming removed 5 bases from V and 3 bases from J, with 10 bases in between. This CDR3 comprises 13 residues. CDR3 loop: CASSRPAHYGYTF. In nucleotides, the CDR3 is TGTGCCAGCAGTCGCCCCGCACACTATGGCTACACCTTC.

A remark on this clone: Within the sample, other DNA sequences also encode this same CDR3. V usage is TRBV18 and J usage is TRBJ2-7; 7 nucleotides agree with TRBD1. Germline loops: CDR1 KGHSH, CDR2 LQKENI. The CDR3 has 14 amino acids. The junction had 2 bases not matched to a gene; V was cut back by 3 bases and J by 0 bases. The CDR3 spells CASSPGTVSYEQYF. The CDR3 nucleotides are TGTGCCAGCTCACCCGGGACAGTCTCCTACGAGCAGTACTTC.

V gene TRBV7-3 combines with J gene TRBJ1-2; 7 bases are a match to TRBD1. The junction had 8 bases not matched to a gene; V was cut back by 5 bases and J by 8 bases. CDR1 SGHTA and CDR2 FQGTGA come from the germline V gene. The CDR3 contains 13 residues. CDR3 in amino acids: CASSLQGGAGYTF. The DNA of the CDR3 is TGTGCCAGCAGCCTTCAGGGGGGTGCGGGCTACACCTTC.

This clone has a single count. The rearrangement links TRBV27 to TRBJ2-7; D remains unclear. V was trimmed by 5 bases and J by 3 bases, leaving 14 bases between them. There are 14 residues in the CDR3. Germline CDR1 MNHEY, CDR2 SMNVEV (reference sequence). CDR3 bases: TGTGCCAGCAGTCCCCTTCCAAAGAACTACGAGCAGTACTTC. Encoded protein: CASSPLPKNYEQYF.

This clone was recorded a few times. The J gene is TRBJ1-5, the V gene TRBV10-3; no firm D call. Germline V CDR1 and CDR2: ENHRY, SYGVKD. The CDR3 runs to 15 residues. Trimming left V 3 bases short and J 0 bases short, with 9 bases between. Here the CDR3 reads CAISEEPSSNQPQHF. The CDR3 nucleotides are TGTGCCATCAGTGAAGAGCCGAGTAGCAATCAGCCCCAGCATTTT.